This is a list of T cell receptor beta chains from one sample in a study of monozygotic twins with inflammatory bowel disease. Each CDR3 protein gets one entry in TCRdb, which reprocessed the 5' RACE reads and gives no DNA. Its table lists roughly 200,000 distinct CDR3 sequences. The specimen sequenced was blood. These receptors were taken from a human donor with ulcerative colitis or Crohn's disease, or a healthy co-twin of an affected twin (not recorded which). Both conserved end residues are part of each CDR3.

>TRBJ1-5|TRBV7-2
CASSLVNSNQPQHF
>TRBJ2-1|TRBV10-3
CAIRGQNYEQFF
>TRBJ1-5|TRBV5-4
CASSLDRDQQPQHF
>TRBJ2-3|TRBV5-1
CASSLVLAGGGDTQYF
>TRBJ2-7|TRBV27
CASSASWGSAYEQYF
>TRBJ2-1|TRBV11-2
CASSNGQGYNEQFF
>TRBJ2-3|TRBV4-1
CASSRYRDRDLLWTDTQYF
>TRBJ2-5|TRBV5-4
CASSLVQGETQYF
>TRBJ2-3|TRBV20-1
CSARLDRGPDTQYF
>TRBJ1-2|TRBV5-5
CASSPETRRYGYTF
>TRBJ2-1|TRBV7-8
CASSSRVSRYNEQFF
>TRBJ2-1|TRBV5-1
CASSSLAGVIDEQFF
>TRBJ1-5|TRBV7-2
CASSFVEGSQPQHF
>TRBJ1-3|TRBV6-5
CASSSSLARDGNTIYF
>TRBJ2-1|TRBV2
CASSGREGSYNEQFF
>TRBJ2-2|TRBV12-3/TRBV12-4
CASSSQGYTGELFF
>TRBJ1-2|TRBV2
CASSRDRGGDGYTF
>TRBJ1-5|TRBV12-3/TRBV12-4
CASSIYENQPQHF
>TRBJ1-5|TRBV5-1
CASSLSGIAHQPQHF
>TRBJ1-2|TRBV7-8
CASSLAGRAVQKYGYTF
>TRBJ2-5|TRBV11-1
CATRGVHPTENVLETQYF
>TRBJ1-3|TRBV19
CASSTGTARRTIYF
>TRBJ2-7|TRBV7-3
CASSYRGDHLSYEQYF
>TRBJ2-5|TRBV24-1
CATSDPNRDAEETQYF
>TRBJ2-1|TRBV20-1
CSAGTGRGNEQFF
>TRBJ2-7|TRBV5-6
CASSLPSHYEQYF
>TRBJ2-2|TRBV12-3/TRBV12-4
CASSLKGLAGPTGELFF
>TRBJ2-3|TRBV7-9
CASSSTVWDPSTDTQYF
>TRBJ1-2|TRBV10-3
CAISESYTGDYGYTF
>TRBJ2-3|TRBV5-1
CASSPTATTDTQYF
>TRBJ2-1|TRBV12-3/TRBV12-4
CAIRTGEINEQFF
>TRBJ2-1|TRBV7-8
CASSLLGQNTRSEQFF
>TRBJ2-1|TRBV4-2
CASSPGSRGGDEQFF
>TRBJ1-5|TRBV18
CASSGGSYTQPQHF
>TRBJ2-4|TRBV18
CASSYRGAKNIQYF
>TRBJ2-5|TRBV2
CASSDFFPGMETQYF
>TRBJ1-1|TRBV12-3/TRBV12-4
CDSSFLRGGGTEAFF
>TRBJ2-7|TRBV5-1
CASSVLDPTVEQYF
>TRBJ1-6|TRBV20-1
CSARGGQGNHSPLHF
>TRBJ1-2|TRBV2
CASPRGRLGGYTF
>TRBJ2-3|TRBV5-1
CASSLGDPDTQYF
>TRBJ2-5|TRBV5-1
CASSMDWQETQYF
>TRBJ1-5|TRBV20-1
CSARDHGSNQPQHF
>TRBJ1-5|TRBV10-3
CAISEGQRNQPQHF
>TRBJ2-3|TRBV11-3
CASSQSLQGMGADTQYF
>TRBJ1-2|TRBV7-8
CASSLVAGQSSNYGYTF
>TRBJ1-1|TRBV5-1
CASSLSLSENTEAFF
>TRBJ2-7|TRBV15
CATSREGTSYEQYF
>TRBJ2-7|TRBV10-3
CAIGRGRSYEQYF
>TRBJ1-1|TRBV15
CATSRDRTPWAFF
>TRBJ1-6|TRBV12-3/TRBV12-4
CASSFGVGSPLHF
>TRBJ2-7|TRBV3-1
CASSQDLQGYEQYF
>TRBJ1-5|TRBV10-3
CAIGGVSNQPQHF
>TRBJ2-7|TRBV2
CASLRGTAYEQYF
>TRBJ2-6|TRBV10-3
CAIRRGGANVLTF
>TRBJ2-7|TRBV11-1
CASSLWGETYEQYF
>TRBJ2-2|TRBV5-1
CASSSQGARDTGELFF